The rows below give T cell receptor beta chains drawn from one sample of a study of low-dose radiotherapy and immunotherapy resistance in tumors. TCRdb fed the reads into MiXCR, producing one record per CDR3 protein. The sample shows 50,000 or so distinct CDR3 sequences, approximately 35% of them seen only once. The sequencing here drew on PBMCs, taken after low-dose radiotherapy plus immunotherapy. These receptors came from a male donor with rectosigmoid adenocarcinoma. The CDR3 runs from the conserved cysteine through the conserved F or W. The order of the fields is D gene, clone size, J gene, V gene, CDR3 protein, CDR3 DNA. D genes are given only for firm matches. Size is omitted from some rows. Given values are once, few, many or a class for expanded clones.

NA many TRBJ2-7 TRBV27 CASSHSYEQYF TGTGCCAGCAGTCATAGCTACGAGCAGTACTTC
NA many TRBJ1-2 TRBV28 CATSEGHNYGYTF TGTGCCACCAGTGAAGGACATAACTATGGCTACACCTTC
NA many TRBJ2-5 TRBV12-3/TRBV12-4 CASSRDNQETQYF TGTGCCAGCAGCAGGGACAACCAAGAGACCCAGTACTTC
NA many TRBJ2-3 TRBV28 CASSFRGGPSTDTQYF TGTGCCAGCAGTTTTCGTGGCGGTCCTAGCACAGATACGCAGTATTTT
TRBD2 NA TRBJ2-3 TRBV28 CASSSPGLAGSTDTQYF TGTGCCAGCAGTTCCCCGGGACTAGCGGGGAGCACAGATACGCAGTATTTT
TRBD2 NA TRBJ2-1 TRBV4-2 CASSQSGRGRYEQFF TGTGCCAGCAGCCAGAGCGGGAGGGGTAGGTATGAGCAGTTCTTC
TRBD1 NA TRBJ1-2 TRBV6-2/TRBV6-3 CASSEPGTAFDYTF TGTGCCAGCAGCGAGCCCGGGACAGCCTTTGACTACACCTTC
NA NA TRBJ2-7 TRBV28 CASSLSLGPYEQYF TGTGCCAGCAGTTTATCGCTAGGCCCCTACGAGCAGTACTTC
TRBD1 few TRBJ2-3 TRBV28 CASSSGTVDTQYF TGTGCCAGCAGTTCGGGGACAGTAGATACGCAGTATTTT
NA NA TRBJ2-1 TRBV19 CARSDGRNEQFF TGTGCCAGGAGTGATGGGAGGAATGAGCAGTTCTTC
TRBD1 NA TRBJ2-7 TRBV19 CASSHQGASARYEQYF TGTGCCAGTAGCCACCAGGGGGCGTCGGCCCGCTACGAGCAGTACTTC
NA many TRBJ2-3 TRBV6-6 CASSLRDPTDTQYF TGTGCCAGCAGTCTCCGGGACCCCACAGATACGCAGTATTTT
NA many TRBJ2-5 TRBV5-1 CASSDSGTQQETQYF TGCGCCAGCAGCGACTCCGGGACTCAACAAGAGACCCAGTACTTC
NA NA TRBJ2-5 TRBV21-1 CASSRGGPDVTQYF TGTGCCAGCAGCAGGGGAGGTCCAGATGTGACCCAGTACTTC
NA NA TRBJ2-4 TRBV27 CATSEPDRLAKNIQYF TGTGCCACCAGTGAGCCCGACAGACTAGCCAAAAACATTCAGTACTTC
NA many TRBJ1-2 TRBV7-2 CASRSGTTGYTF TGTGCCAGCAGGAGCGGGACGACTGGCTACACCTTC
TRBD2 many TRBJ2-5 TRBV20-1 CSAIVAGAETQYF TGCAGTGCTATTGTAGCGGGGGCAGAGACCCAGTACTTC
NA NA TRBJ2-6 TRBV11-2 CASSLDGSGANVLTF TGTGCCAGCAGCTTAGATGGGTCTGGGGCCAACGTCCTGACTTTC
TRBD1 many TRBJ2-1 TRBV3-1 CASSQAGQGFYNEQFF TGTGCCAGCAGCCAAGCGGGACAGGGGTTTTACAATGAGCAGTTCTTC
NA NA TRBJ2-1 TRBV9 CASSPQLGEQFF TGTGCCAGCAGCCCTCAGCTCGGCGAGCAGTTCTTC
NA NA TRBJ1-6 TRBV23-1 CASSNGRYNSPLHF TGCGCCAGCAGTAACGGACGGTATAATTCACCCCTCCACTTT
TRBD1 many TRBJ1-5 TRBV6-5 CASSYSRERGQMQPQHF TGTGCCAGCAGTTACTCTAGGGAGAGGGGGCAGATGCAGCCCCAGCATTTT
NA many TRBJ1-1 TRBV11-2 CASSPDKSIRVTEAFF TGTGCCAGCAGCCCCGACAAATCAATCAGGGTAACTGAAGCTTTCTTT
NA many TRBJ1-1 TRBV2 CASSVGQGYENTEAFF TGTGCCAGCAGTGTTGGGCAGGGGTACGAAAACACTGAAGCTTTCTTT
TRBD2 many TRBJ2-7 TRBV6-2/TRBV6-3 CASSSVAGSFSEQYF TGTGCCAGCAGTTCCGTAGCGGGGAGCTTCTCCGAGCAGTACTTC
NA many TRBJ2-3 TRBV2 CASREGSHTQYF TGTGCCAGCAGAGAAGGGAGCCATACGCAGTATTTT
NA many TRBJ2-4 TRBV4-1 CASSLGRLDGNIQYF TGCGCCAGCAGCCTGGGACGTCTAGACGGAAACATTCAGTACTTC
NA many TRBJ2-3 TRBV20-1 CSAINRGTSTDTQYF TGCAGTGCTATTAACCGGGGTACTAGCACAGATACGCAGTATTTT
NA NA TRBJ2-6 TRBV2 CASSDGANVLTF TGTGCCAGCAGTGACGGGGCCAACGTCCTGACTTTC
TRBD1 NA TRBJ2-7 TRBV7-2 CASSPGQASYEQYF TGTGCCAGCAGCCCGGGACAGGCCAGCTACGAGCAGTACTTC
TRBD2 many TRBJ2-5 TRBV7-2 CASSSDKSGGAETQYF TGTGCCAGCAGCTCGGACAAAAGCGGGGGGGCTGAGACCCAGTACTTC
TRBD2 many TRBJ2-1 TRBV28 CASSALQTSGLDEQFF TGTGCCAGCAGTGCGCTCCAGACTAGCGGGCTCGATGAGCAGTTCTTC
NA many TRBJ2-2 TRBV7-4 CASSLELAGAGSPGSCFF NA
TRBD1 many TRBJ2-2 TRBV6-4 CASSVGTGNTGELFF TGTGCCAGCAGTGTCGGGACAGGGAACACCGGGGAGCTGTTTTTT
NA many TRBJ2-3 TRBV19 CASSSGEASGTDTQYF TGTGCCAGTAGTAGTGGGGAGGCCTCAGGCACAGATACGCAGTATTTT
TRBD1 many TRBJ2-1 TRBV4-1 CASSHGPGQGIYNEQFF TGCGCCAGCAGCCACGGACCGGGACAGGGCATCTACAATGAGCAGTTCTTC
TRBD1 NA TRBJ2-1 TRBV4-3 CASSRYTGTEQIF TGCGCCAGCAGCCGCTACACCGGGACAGAGCAGATCTTC
NA few TRBJ1-1 TRBV30 CAWSPRGGGAFF TGTGCCTGGAGTCCACGGGGCGGAGGGGCTTTCTTT
NA many TRBJ2-5 TRBV5-1 CASSVSGFGETQYF TGCGCCAGCAGCGTTTCAGGGTTCGGAGAGACCCAGTACTTC
NA NA TRBJ1-5 TRBV4-3 CASSQDMIGAQQPQHF TGCGCCAGCAGCCAAGATATGATCGGGGCCCAACAGCCCCAGCATTTT
NA many TRBJ2-4 TRBV28 CASSQGTVLAKNIQYF TGTGCCAGCAGTCAGGGGACGGTCCTAGCCAAAAACATTCAGTACTTC
TRBD1 many TRBJ2-1 TRBV19 CASKGQGLINEQFF TGTGCCAGTAAGGGACAGGGGTTAATCAATGAGCAGTTCTTC
TRBD2 NA TRBJ2-2 TRBV12-3/TRBV12-4 CASIDLRGDTGELFF TGTGCCAGCATCGACCTCCGGGGGGACACCGGGGAGCTGTTTTTT
TRBD1 many TRBJ1-1 TRBV2 CASGTGTFGAFF TGTGCCAGCGGGACAGGGACCTTTGGCGCTTTCTTT
NA few TRBJ2-5 TRBV9 CASSVVGGWSETQYF TGTGCCAGCAGCGTAGTTGGTGGGTGGTCGGAGACCCAGTACTTC
NA once TRBJ2-1 TRBV10-3 CAISEREFIDNEQFF TGTGCCATCAGTGAGCGGGAGTTTATAGACAATGAGCAGTTCTTC
NA many TRBJ1-4 TRBV13 CASDPDGEKLFF TGTGCCAGCGACCCCGACGGTGAAAAACTGTTTTTT
NA medium-sized TRBJ1-4 TRBV6-6 CASSTGTLATNEKLFF TGTGCCAGCAGTACCGGGACATTAGCAACTAATGAAAAACTGTTTTTT
NA few TRBJ1-1 TRBV5-1 CASTLEGRGRTEAFF TGCGCCAGCACCCTGGAGGGCAGGGGAAGAACTGAAGCTTTCTTT
NA few TRBJ2-3 TRBV7-9 CASSVQANTDTQYF TGTGCCAGCAGCGTACAGGCTAACACAGATACGCAGTATTTT
NA many TRBJ2-3 TRBV4-3 CASSQPGADTQYF TGCGCCAGCAGCCAACCGGGGGCAGATACGCAGTATTTT
NA few TRBJ2-7 TRBV12-3/TRBV12-4 CASSSRGKHEQYF TGTGCCAGCAGTTCCCGGGGGAAACACGAGCAGTACTTC
NA medium-sized TRBJ2-7 TRBV28 CASSQGDEQYF TGTGCCAGCAGCCAGGGTGACGAGCAGTACTTC